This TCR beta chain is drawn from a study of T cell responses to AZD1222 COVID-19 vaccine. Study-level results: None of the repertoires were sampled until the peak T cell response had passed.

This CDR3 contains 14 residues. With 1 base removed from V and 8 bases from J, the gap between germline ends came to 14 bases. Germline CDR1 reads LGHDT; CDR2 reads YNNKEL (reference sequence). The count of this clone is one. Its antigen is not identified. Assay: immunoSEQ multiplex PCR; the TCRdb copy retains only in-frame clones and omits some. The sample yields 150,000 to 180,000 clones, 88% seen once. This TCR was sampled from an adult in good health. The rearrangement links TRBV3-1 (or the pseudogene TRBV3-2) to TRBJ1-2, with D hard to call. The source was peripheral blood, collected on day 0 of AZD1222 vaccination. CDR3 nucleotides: TGTGCCAGCAGCCAAGTGGGTCCAGGCGGGGGCTACACCTTC. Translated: CASSQVGPGGGYTF.